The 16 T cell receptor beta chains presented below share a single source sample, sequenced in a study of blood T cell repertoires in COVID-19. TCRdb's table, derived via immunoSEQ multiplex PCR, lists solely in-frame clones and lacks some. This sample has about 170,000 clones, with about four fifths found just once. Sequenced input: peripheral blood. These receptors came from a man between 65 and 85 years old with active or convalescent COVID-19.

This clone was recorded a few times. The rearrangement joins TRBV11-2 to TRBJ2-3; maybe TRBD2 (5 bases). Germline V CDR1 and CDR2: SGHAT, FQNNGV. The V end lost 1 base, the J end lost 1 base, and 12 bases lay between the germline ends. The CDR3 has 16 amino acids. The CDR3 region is CASSLVSSSRTDTQYF. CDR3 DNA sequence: TGTGCCAGCAGCTTAGTGTCTAGCTCCCGCACAGATACGCAGTATTTT. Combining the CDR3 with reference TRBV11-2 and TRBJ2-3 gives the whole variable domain EAGVAQSPRYKIIEKRQSVAFWCNPISGHATLYWYQQILGQGPKLLIQFQNNGVVDDSQLPKDRFSAERLKGVDSTLKIQPAKLEDSAVYLCASSLVSSSRTDTQYFGPGTRLTVL.

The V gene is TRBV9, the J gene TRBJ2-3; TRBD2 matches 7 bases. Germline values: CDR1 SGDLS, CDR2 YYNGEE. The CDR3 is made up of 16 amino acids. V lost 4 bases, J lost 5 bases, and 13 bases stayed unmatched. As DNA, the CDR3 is TGTGCCAGCAGCCCCCCCGGGGGGAGGGTGGGAGATACGCAGTATTTT. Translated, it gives CASSPPGGRVGDTQYF.

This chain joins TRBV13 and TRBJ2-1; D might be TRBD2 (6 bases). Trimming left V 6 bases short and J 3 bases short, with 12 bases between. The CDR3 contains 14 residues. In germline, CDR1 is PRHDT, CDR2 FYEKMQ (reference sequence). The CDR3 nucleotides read TGTGCCAGCAGATCCCGAGCGGGCTACAATGAGCAGTTCTTC. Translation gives CASRSRAGYNEQFF.

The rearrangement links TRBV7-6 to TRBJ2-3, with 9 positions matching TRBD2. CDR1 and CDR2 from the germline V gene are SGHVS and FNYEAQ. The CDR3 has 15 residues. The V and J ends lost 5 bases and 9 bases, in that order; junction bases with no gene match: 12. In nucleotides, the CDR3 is TGTGCCAGCAGCCCAGGAGTAGCGGGGGCCGCAACGCAGTATTTT. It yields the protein CASSPGVAGAATQYF.

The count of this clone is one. The chain's CDR3 is CASSQAGKGAQPQHF. In nucleotides, the CDR3 is TGTGCCAGCAGCCAAGCAGGGAAAGGGGCTCAGCCCCAGCATTTT. V and J are TRBV5-6 and TRBJ1-5; possible D gene TRBD1, 5 bases. The germline CDR1 and CDR2 sequences are SGHDT and YYEEEE. This CDR3 has 15 residues. With 4 bases removed from V and 6 bases from J, the gap between germline ends came to 17 bases. Complete variable domain (other parts from reference TRBV5-6 and TRBJ1-5): DAGVTQSPTHLIKTRGQQVTLRCSPKSGHDTVSWYQQALGQGPQFIFQYYEEEERQRGNFPDRFSGHQFPNYSSELNVNALLLGDSALYLCASSQAGKGAQPQHFGDGTRLSIL.

DNA for the CDR3: TGTGCCAGCAGCTTTTTTGGACTGGAGACCCAGTACTTC. This encodes CASSFFGLETQYF. This chain joins TRBV5-4 and TRBJ2-5; tentative D call: TRBD2 (5 bases). V was clipped by 2 bases and J by 5 bases, with 10 bases between them. Germline V gene lookup returns CDR1 SGHNT and CDR2 YYREEE (reference sequence). The CDR3 length is 13 residues.

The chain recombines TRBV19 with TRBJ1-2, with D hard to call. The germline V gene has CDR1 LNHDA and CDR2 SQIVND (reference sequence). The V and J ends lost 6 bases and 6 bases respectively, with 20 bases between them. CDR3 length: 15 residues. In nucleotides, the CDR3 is TGTGCCAGTAGCCCCCCAGGTATGAATTCGGATGGCTACACCTTC. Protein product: CASSPPGMNSDGYTF.

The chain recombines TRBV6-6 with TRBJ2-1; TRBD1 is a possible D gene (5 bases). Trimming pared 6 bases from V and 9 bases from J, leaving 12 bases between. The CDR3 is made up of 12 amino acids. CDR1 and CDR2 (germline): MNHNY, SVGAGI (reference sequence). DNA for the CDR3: TGTGCCAGCAGGAGACAGTATGGTGAGCAGTTCTTC. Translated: CASRRQYGEQFF.

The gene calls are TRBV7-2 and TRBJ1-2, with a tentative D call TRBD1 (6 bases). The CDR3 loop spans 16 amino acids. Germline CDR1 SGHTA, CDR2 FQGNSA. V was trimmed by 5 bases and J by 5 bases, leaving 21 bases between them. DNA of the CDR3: TGTGCCAGCAGCCCCGGGGGGGCCAGGGTAACTTATGGCTACACCTTC. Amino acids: CASSPGGARVTYGYTF.

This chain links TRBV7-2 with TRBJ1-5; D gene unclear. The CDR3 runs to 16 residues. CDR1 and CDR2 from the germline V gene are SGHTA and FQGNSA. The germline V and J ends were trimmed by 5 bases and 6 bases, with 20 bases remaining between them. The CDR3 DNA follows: TGTGCCAGCAGCCCCGAAGCGGGTTTCGCGGGTCAGCCCCAGCATTTT. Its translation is CASSPEAGFAGQPQHF.

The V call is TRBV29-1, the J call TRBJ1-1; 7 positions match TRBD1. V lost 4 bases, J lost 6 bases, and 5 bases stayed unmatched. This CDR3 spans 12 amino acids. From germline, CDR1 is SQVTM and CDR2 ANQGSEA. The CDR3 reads CSVVQGFAEAFF. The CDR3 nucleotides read TGCAGCGTTGTACAGGGGTTCGCTGAAGCTTTCTTT.

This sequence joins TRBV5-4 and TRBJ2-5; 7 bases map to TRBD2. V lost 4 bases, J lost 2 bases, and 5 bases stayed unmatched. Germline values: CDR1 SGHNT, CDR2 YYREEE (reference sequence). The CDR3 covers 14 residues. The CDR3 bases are TGTGCCAGCAGCCCCGGGACTATTCAAGAGACCCAGTACTTC. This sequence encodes CASSPGTIQETQYF.

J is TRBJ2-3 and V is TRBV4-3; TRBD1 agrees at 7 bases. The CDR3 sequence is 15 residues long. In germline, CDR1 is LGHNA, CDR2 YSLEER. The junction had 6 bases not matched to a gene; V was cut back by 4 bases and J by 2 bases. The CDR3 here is CASSLGDRHTDTQYF. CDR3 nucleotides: TGCGCCAGCAGCCTCGGGGACAGACACACAGATACGCAGTATTTT.

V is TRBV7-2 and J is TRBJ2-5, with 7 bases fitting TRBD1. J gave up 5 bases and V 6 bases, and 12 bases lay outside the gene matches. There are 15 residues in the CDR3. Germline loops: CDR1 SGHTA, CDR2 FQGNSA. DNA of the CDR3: TGTGCCAGCAGTCGGAACAGGGGCGCCTGGGAGACCCAGTACTTC. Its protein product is CASSRNRGAWETQYF.

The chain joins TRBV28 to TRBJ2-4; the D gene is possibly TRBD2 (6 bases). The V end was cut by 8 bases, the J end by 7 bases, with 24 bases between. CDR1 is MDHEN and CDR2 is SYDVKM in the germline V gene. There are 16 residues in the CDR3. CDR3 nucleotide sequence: TGTGCCAGCCGGAAATACGGGGGTCGCGAGGTCAACATTCAGTACTTC. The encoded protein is CASRKYGGREVNIQYF.

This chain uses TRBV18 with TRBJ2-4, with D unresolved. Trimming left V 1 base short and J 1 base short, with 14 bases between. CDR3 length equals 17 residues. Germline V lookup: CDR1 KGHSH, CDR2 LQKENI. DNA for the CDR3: TGTGCCAGCTCACCACAGATTATTAGAAAGGCCAAAAACATTCAGTACTTC. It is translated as CASSPQIIRKAKNIQYF.